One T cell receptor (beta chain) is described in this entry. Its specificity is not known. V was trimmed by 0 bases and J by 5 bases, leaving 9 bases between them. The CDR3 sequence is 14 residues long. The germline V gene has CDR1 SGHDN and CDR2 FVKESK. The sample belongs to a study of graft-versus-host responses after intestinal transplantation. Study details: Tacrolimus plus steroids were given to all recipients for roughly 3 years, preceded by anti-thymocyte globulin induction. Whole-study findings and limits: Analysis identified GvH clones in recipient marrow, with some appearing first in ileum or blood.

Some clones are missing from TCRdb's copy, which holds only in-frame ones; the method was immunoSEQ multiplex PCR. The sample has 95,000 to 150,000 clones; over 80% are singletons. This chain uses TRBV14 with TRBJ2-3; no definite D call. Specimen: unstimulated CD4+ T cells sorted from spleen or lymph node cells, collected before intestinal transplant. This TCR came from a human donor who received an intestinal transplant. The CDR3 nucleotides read TGTGCCAGCAGCCAAGAAGGCAGAAGAGATACGCAGTATTTT. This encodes CASSQEGRRDTQYF.